Listed below are T cell receptor beta chains from one sample, sequenced in a study of T cells expressing NK-cell markers. Reprocessing the 5' RACE reads, TCRdb reports a single entry for every CDR3 protein and omits DNA. This listing includes fewer than 550,000 distinct CDR3 sequences. The sample consisted of blood T cells: a sorted CD56 or NKG2C T cell subset, CD4+ or CD8+ T cells, or bulk PBMC T cells (not recorded which). The receptors shown here come from a woman aged 45-65 years in good health. Each CDR3 is given with its conserved first and last residue.

v_call	j_call	cdr3_aa
TRBV24-1	TRBJ2-1	CATSDRTSGRAYLQNEQFF
TRBV24-1	TRBJ2-3	CATSDPRGADTQYF
TRBV12-3/TRBV12-4	TRBJ2-3	CASSLANWGTTQYF
TRBV7-9	TRBJ2-1	CASSFGDFSYNEQFF
TRBV10-1	TRBJ2-1	CASSESVGPGAFF
TRBV3-1	TRBJ2-1	CASSQNTGTRTKKKQFF
TRBV7-3	TRBJ2-3	CASSRGLAGGGTDTQYF
TRBV4-2	TRBJ1-5	CASSRKDRGQPQHF
TRBV15	TRBJ1-1	CATGGKGATEAFF
TRBV6-5	TRBJ2-7	CASRATVSYEQYF
TRBV5-5	TRBJ2-1	CASSEGLAGSWFQFF
TRBV5-1	TRBJ1-1	CASSHSGTGGFEAFF
TRBV6-5	TRBJ2-3	CASSSSRTGITDTQYF
TRBV10-1	TRBJ1-1	CASSAAGKDTEAFF
TRBV11-3	TRBJ2-1	CASSLDRREYVNEQFF